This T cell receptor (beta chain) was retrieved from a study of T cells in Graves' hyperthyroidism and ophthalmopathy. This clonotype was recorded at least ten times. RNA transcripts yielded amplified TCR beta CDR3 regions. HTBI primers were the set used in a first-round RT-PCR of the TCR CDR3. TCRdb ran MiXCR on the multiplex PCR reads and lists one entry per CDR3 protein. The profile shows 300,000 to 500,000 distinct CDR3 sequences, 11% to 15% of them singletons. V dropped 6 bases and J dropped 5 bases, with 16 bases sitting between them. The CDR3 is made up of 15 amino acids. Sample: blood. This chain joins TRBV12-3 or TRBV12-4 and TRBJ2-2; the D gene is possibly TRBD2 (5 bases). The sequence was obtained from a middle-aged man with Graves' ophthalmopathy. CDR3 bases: TGTGCCAGCAGCCGTAGCGAGGTTGGGACCGGGGAGCTGTTTTTT. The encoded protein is CASSRSEVGTGELFF.